These 9 T cell receptor beta chains share one sample of origin, sequenced in a study of human T cells and chemical hapten exposure. Stated time point: patch test 1, 2 weeks after DPC sensitization. Sample treatment: therapeutic diphenylcyclopropenone sensitization with weekly scalp DPC. TCRdb passed the RACE reads through MiXCR, listing each CDR3 protein once. The sample holds 80,000 or so distinct CDR3 sequences, roughly a tenth seen once. This specimen consisted of whole blood, obtained in connection with sensitization to the hapten diphenylcyclopropenone (DPC). These receptors came from a woman between 45 and 60 years old with alopecia areata. Some clones in this sample may be carry-over from other donors' samples.

This clonotype has a count of ten or more. The rearrangement links TRBV6-5 to TRBJ1-1; possible D gene TRBD1, 5 bases. The CDR3 consists of 15 residues. V shed 4 bases and J shed 1 base, with 13 bases lying between them. CDR1 and CDR2 from the germline V gene are MNHEY and SVGAGI. The CDR3 spells CASSFYRMGNTEAFF. For the CDR3, the DNA is TGTGCCAGCAGTTTCTACAGGATGGGGAACACTGAAGCTTTCTTT.

This rearrangement joins TRBV28 to TRBJ2-7, with 9 bases fitting TRBD1. Germline CDR1 MDHEN, CDR2 SYDVKM. The J segment lost 8 bases and the V segment lost 6 bases, leaving 14 bases of the junction unmatched. CDR3 length: 15 residues. In DNA form, the CDR3 reads TGTGCCAGCAGCCAACCGGGACAGGGTTTATCAAAGCAGTACTTC. Translated: CASSQPGQGLSKQYF.

There are a few counts of this clonotype. The CDR3 nucleotides read TGTGCCAGCCGCGGGTCGGCGGGGGGTTCCTACGAGCAGTACTTC. Amino acid sequence: CASRGSAGGSYEQYF. The genes are TRBV6-2 or TRBV6-3 and TRBJ2-7, with TRBD2 matching 8 bases. The V and J ends lost 8 bases and 1 base, in that order; junction bases with no gene match: 10. The CDR3 consists of 15 residues. CDR1 is MNHEY, CDR2 SVGEGT, per germline.

The rearrangement links TRBV7-2 to TRBJ1-2; the D is unclear. The CDR3 consists of 14 residues. Trimming left V 4 bases short and J 0 bases short, with 9 bases between. CDR1 SGHTA and CDR2 FQGNSA come from the germline V gene. CDR3 protein: CASSSSGANYGYTF. For the CDR3, the DNA is TGTGCCAGCAGCTCCTCCGGGGCTAACTATGGCTACACCTTC.

To note about this clonotype: This clone may be a read error of a much larger clone one base away. This sequence joins TRBV20-1 and TRBJ1-4; a possible D gene is TRBD1 (6 bases). Trimming took 5 bases from V and 8 from J, leaving 15 bases between them. CDR3 length: 13 residues. Looked up from germline, CDR1 is DFQATT and CDR2 is SNEGSKA (reference sequence). CDR3 nucleotides: TGCAGTGCTTCCTACAGGGATCTCGAAAAACTGTTTTTT. Translation: CSASYRDLEKLFF.

The chain links TRBV20-1 to TRBJ1-3; D is possibly TRBD1 (5 bases). V was trimmed by 4 bases and J by 0 bases, leaving 13 bases between them. The CDR3 consists of 15 residues. Germline CDR1 DFQATT, CDR2 SNEGSKA (reference sequence). CDR3 residues: CSATSDIRSGNTIYF. As DNA, the CDR3 is TGCAGTGCTACCTCGGACATCCGCTCTGGAAACACCATATATTTT.

This clonotype was detected many times. The chain is built from TRBV28 and TRBJ2-7, with 7 bases lining up with TRBD2. Trimming took 7 bases from V and 2 from J; bases not matched to a gene: 11. CDR3 length: 15 amino acids. Germline V gives CDR1 MDHEN, CDR2 SYDVKM. The DNA for the CDR3 is TGTGCCAGCACCTCCCCTAGCGGTTATCCCTACGAGCAGTACTTC. This gives the protein CASTSPSGYPYEQYF.

Many counts were recorded for this clonotype. The chain is built from TRBV29-1 and TRBJ1-5; TRBD1 aligns across 7 bases. CDR1 SQVTM and CDR2 ANQGSEA come from the germline V gene. V gave up 6 bases and J gave up 4 bases; unmatched junction bases: 6. This CDR3 region has 13 residues. In DNA, the CDR3 is TGCAGCGTGACGGACAGGATGAATCAGCCCCAGCATTTT. This gives the protein CSVTDRMNQPQHF.

The sample holds a few counts of this clonotype. The chain recombines TRBV7-2 with TRBJ1-1, with 7 bases lining up with TRBD1. The length of the CDR3 is 15 residues. V shed 5 bases, J shed 5 bases, and the junction held 11 bases outside the gene matches. Looked up from germline, CDR1 is SGHTA and CDR2 is FQGNSA. The DNA of the CDR3 is TGTGCCAGCAGCCTGACAGGGTTTGGGGGGACTGAAGCTTTCTTT. The encoded protein is CASSLTGFGGTEAFF.